A single sample gave rise to the 20 T cell receptor beta chains below, sequenced in a study of shared clonotypes between healthy human individuals. Here immunoSEQ multiplex PCR was the method, and the copy in TCRdb shows in-frame clones only, minus some. The sample includes about 550,000 clones, around 95% of them seen just once. Only CD45RO-negative cells positively selected for CCR7 counted as naive CD8 cells, so terminally differentiated effector memory CD45RA+ cells were excluded. The sample was naive CD8+ T cells sorted from blood. Receptors originate from a woman in her thirties in good health.

This chain links TRBV28 with TRBJ2-7; the D gene is possibly TRBD1 (6 bases). Trimming removed 4 bases from V and 5 bases from J, with 18 bases in between. There are 15 residues in the CDR3. CDR1 is MDHEN and CDR2 is SYDVKM in the germline V gene. The CDR3 sequence is CASSSRTGPENEQYF. CDR3 coding DNA: TGTGCCAGCAGTTCCCGTACAGGGCCAGAGAACGAGCAGTACTTC.

The chain uses TRBV7-2 and TRBJ1-1; no firm D call. Looked up from germline, CDR1 is SGHTA and CDR2 is FQGNSA. The CDR3 is made up of 13 amino acids. V was shortened by 5 bases and J by 0 bases, with 7 bases between the two germline ends. The CDR3 sequence is CASSPLLNTEAFF. CDR3 DNA: TGTGCCAGCAGCCCCTTATTGAACACTGAAGCTTTCTTT.

The rearrangement joins TRBV11-3 to TRBJ2-7; no reliable D call. Germline V gene lookup returns CDR1 SGHNT and CDR2 YENEEA. Between the trimmed V and J ends, which lost 5 bases and 9 bases, there was a span of 14 bases. The CDR3 sequence is 12 residues long. CDR3 loop: CASSGAGDGQYF. CDR3 nucleotide sequence: TGTGCCAGCAGCGGAGCTGGGGATGGGCAGTACTTC.

The chain carries TRBV5-8 and TRBJ1-5; TRBD1 agrees at 8 bases. Germline CDR1 is SGHTS and CDR2 is YDEGEE. The CDR3 totals 16 residues. The junction had 5 bases not matched to a gene; V was cut back by 3 bases and J by 0 bases. The CDR3 nucleotides are TGTGCCAGCAGCTCGGGACAGGTATATAGCAATCAGCCCCAGCATTTT. Its translation: CASSSGQVYSNQPQHF. Variable domain in full (rest from reference TRBV5-8 and TRBJ1-5): EAGVTQSPTHLIKTRGQQATLRCSPISGHTSVYWYQQALGLGLQFLLWYDEGEERNRGNFPPRFSGRQFPNYSSELNVNALELEDSALYLCASSSGQVYSNQPQHFGDGTRLSIL.

The genes are TRBV25-1 and TRBJ2-3, with 13 bases identical to TRBD2. Per the germline V gene, CDR1 is MGHDK and CDR2 is SYGVNS. Losses at the gene ends were 6 bases for V and 2 bases for J; bases not matched to a gene: 5. The CDR3 runs 16 residues. The CDR3 nucleotides read TGTGCCAGCAGCCCGGGACTAGCGGGACCCACAGATACGCAGTATTTT. Translating it yields CASSPGLAGPTDTQYF. Full variable domain (remainder filled in from reference TRBV25-1 and TRBJ2-3): EADIYQTPRYLVIGTGKKITLECSQTMGHDKMYWYQQDPGMELHLIHYSYGVNSTEKGDLSSESTVSRIRTEHFPLTLESARPSHTSQYLCASSPGLAGPTDTQYFGPGTRLTVL.

CDR3 coding DNA: TGTGCCAGCAGTCCCTGGGGGACACAGAACACCGGGGAGCTGTTTTTT. As protein: CASSPWGTQNTGELFF. The rearrangement uses TRBV25-1 and TRBJ2-2, with D maybe TRBD1 (6 bases). Germline-derived CDR1 and CDR2 are MGHDK and SYGVNS. Between the trimmed V and J ends, which lost 5 bases and 1 base, there was a span of 14 bases. The CDR3 spans 16 residues.

CDR3 loop: CASSVGVGAYEQYF. In nucleotides, the CDR3 is TGTGCCAGCAGCGTAGGGGTGGGTGCCTACGAGCAGTACTTC. This chain uses TRBV9 with TRBJ2-7; unclear D gene. Trimming cost V 0 bases and J 2 bases, with 9 bases left between them. The CDR3 has 14 amino acids. Germline V gene sequence: CDR1 SGDLS, CDR2 YYNGEE. The full variable domain, rest sourced from reference TRBV9 and TRBJ2-7, is DSGVTQTPKHLITATGQRVTLRCSPRSGDLSVYWYQQSLDQGLQFLIQYYNGEERAKGNILERFSAQQFPDLHSELNLSSLELGDSALYFCASSVGVGAYEQYFGPGTRLTVT.

The chain employs TRBV19 and TRBJ2-7; 9 positions match TRBD1. Per the germline V gene, CDR1 is LNHDA and CDR2 is SQIVND (reference sequence). The V gene end was trimmed by 4 bases and the J gene end by 3 bases; junction bases not matched to a gene: 7. CDR3 length: 15 amino acids. The CDR3: CASSNRDRVDYEQYF. The CDR3 bases are TGTGCCAGTAGTAACCGGGACAGGGTGGACTACGAGCAGTACTTC.

The chain links TRBV2 to TRBJ2-7; D gene unclear. V lost 8 bases and J lost 5, with 13 bases in between. CDR3 length equals 12 residues. Germline CDR1 reads SNHLY; CDR2 reads FYNNEI. The CDR3 region is CASLLGLNEQYF. DNA for the CDR3: TGTGCCAGCCTTCTGGGGTTAAACGAGCAGTACTTC.

This clone has just one count. The chain has TRBV19 and TRBJ2-7; 10 nucleotides align to TRBD2. The trim removed 0 bases at V and 4 bases at J, leaving 6 bases unmatched. In germline, CDR1 is LNHDA, CDR2 SQIVND (reference sequence). The CDR3 totals 16 residues. The chain's CDR3 is CASSIDVGLASYEQYF. For the CDR3, the DNA is TGTGCCAGTAGTATAGATGTGGGACTAGCGTCGTACGAGCAGTACTTC.

V is TRBV28 and J is TRBJ2-7; 13 positions agree with TRBD2. Trimming at V came to 3 bases and at J to 5 bases, leaving 7 bases not matched to a gene. The CDR3 sequence is 16 residues long. In germline, CDR1 is MDHEN, CDR2 SYDVKM. CDR3 residues: CASSLPPGLAGHEQYF. For the CDR3, the DNA is TGTGCCAGCAGTTTGCCGCCGGGACTAGCGGGACACGAGCAGTACTTC. Complete variable domain (other parts from reference TRBV28 and TRBJ2-7): DVKVTQSSRYLVKRTGEKVFLECVQDMDHENMFWYRQDPGLGLRLIYFSYDVKMKEKGDIPEGYSVSREKKERFSLILESASTNQTSMYLCASSLPPGLAGHEQYFGPGTRLTVT.

CDR3 loop: CASSLSLWTSGGEETQYF. DNA of the CDR3: TGTGCCAGCAGTTTATCCCTTTGGACTAGCGGAGGAGAAGAGACCCAGTACTTC. The chain is built from TRBV27 and TRBJ2-5; 10 bases align to TRBD2. With 0 bases clipped from V and 3 bases from J, the junction kept 10 bases outside the gene matches. This CDR3 has 18 residues. Germline V CDR1 and CDR2: MNHEY, SMNVEV (reference sequence).

As for this clone: Other DNA sequences from this sample encode an identical CDR3 as well. The chain uses TRBV28 and TRBJ2-7; 11 nucleotides line up with TRBD2. The CDR3 length is 14 residues. The trim removed 3 bases at V and 3 bases at J, leaving 1 base unmatched. CDR1 is MDHEN and CDR2 is SYDVKM in the germline V gene. CDR3 residues: CASSFGTSGYEQYF. The CDR3 DNA reads TGTGCCAGCAGTTTCGGGACTAGCGGCTACGAGCAGTACTTC. The entire variable domain, with the rest obtained from reference TRBV28 and TRBJ2-7, is as follows: DVKVTQSSRYLVKRTGEKVFLECVQDMDHENMFWYRQDPGLGLRLIYFSYDVKMKEKGDIPEGYSVSREKKERFSLILESASTNQTSMYLCASSFGTSGYEQYFGPGTRLTVT.

The J gene is TRBJ2-5, the V gene TRBV10-1, with no clear D. The last part of the DNA fits TRBJ2-7 better; the J call may be wrong. The CDR3 has 13 amino acids. Germline loops: CDR1 WNHNN, CDR2 SYGVQD (reference sequence). The chain's CDR3 is CASSESSHPEQYF. The CDR3 DNA sequence: TGCGCCAGCAGTGAGTCTTCACACCCCGAGCAGTACTTC.

The chain carries TRBV11-1 and TRBJ2-7; D is undetermined. Germline lookup yields CDR1 SGHAT and CDR2 FQDESV (reference sequence). The CDR3 length is 15 residues. Trimming left V 5 bases short and J 2 bases short, with 16 bases between. The CDR3 protein is CASSPGPQLTYEQYF. CDR3 nucleotide sequence: TGTGCCAGCAGCCCCGGTCCACAGTTAACCTACGAGCAGTACTTC.

This clone was found once. The chain is built from TRBV7-2 and TRBJ2-7; D not resolved. This CDR3 contains 12 residues. V gave up 3 bases and J gave up 4 bases, with 7 bases separating them. CDR1 and CDR2 from the germline V gene are SGHTA and FQGNSA. Here the CDR3 DNA reads TGTGCCAGCAGCTTTGACGGATACGAGCAGTACTTC. It encodes CASSFDGYEQYF.

The chain carries TRBV7-9 and TRBJ2-3, with TRBD1 identical over 7 bases. CDR3 length: 16 amino acids. The J segment lost 2 bases and the V segment lost 5 bases, leaving 10 bases of the junction unmatched. Germline assignment: CDR1 SEHNR and CDR2 FQNEAQ (reference sequence). The CDR3 reads CASSPRQGQNTDTQYF. Written as DNA, the CDR3 is TGTGCCAGCAGCCCACGGCAGGGACAGAACACAGATACGCAGTATTTT.

CDR3 DNA: TGTGCCAGCAGCGTAGCCCGGGACTCCCTCTACGAGCAGTACTTC. This sequence encodes CASSVARDSLYEQYF. The rearrangement uses TRBV9 and TRBJ2-7; D might be TRBD2 (6 bases). Germline CDR1 SGDLS, CDR2 YYNGEE. This CDR3 spans 15 amino acids. The V and J ends lost 0 bases and 3 bases respectively, with 13 bases between them.

This clone was recorded only once. Here the CDR3 reads CASSFLAGGPKETQYF. The DNA for the CDR3 is TGTGCCAGCAGTTTTCTAGCGGGAGGGCCGAAGGAGACCCAGTACTTC. This rearrangement joins TRBV28 to TRBJ2-5, with 12 nucleotides matching TRBD2. Germline V lookup: CDR1 MDHEN, CDR2 SYDVKM. V dropped 3 bases and J dropped 5; count of bases not matched to a gene: 7. This CDR3 region has 16 residues. Full variable domain (missing parts from reference TRBV28 and TRBJ2-5): DVKVTQSSRYLVKRTGEKVFLECVQDMDHENMFWYRQDPGLGLRLIYFSYDVKMKEKGDIPEGYSVSREKKERFSLILESASTNQTSMYLCASSFLAGGPKETQYFGPGTRLLVL.

The genes are TRBV9 and TRBJ2-1; D possibly uses TRBD1 or TRBD2 (5 bases each). CDR3 length: 13 residues. Germline CDR1 reads SGDLS; CDR2 reads YYNGEE. With 7 bases removed from V and 5 bases from J, the gap between germline ends came to 13 bases. In DNA form, the CDR3 reads TGTGCCAGCGAAAGGGGACGCAACAATGAGCAGTTCTTC. This encodes CASERGRNNEQFF.